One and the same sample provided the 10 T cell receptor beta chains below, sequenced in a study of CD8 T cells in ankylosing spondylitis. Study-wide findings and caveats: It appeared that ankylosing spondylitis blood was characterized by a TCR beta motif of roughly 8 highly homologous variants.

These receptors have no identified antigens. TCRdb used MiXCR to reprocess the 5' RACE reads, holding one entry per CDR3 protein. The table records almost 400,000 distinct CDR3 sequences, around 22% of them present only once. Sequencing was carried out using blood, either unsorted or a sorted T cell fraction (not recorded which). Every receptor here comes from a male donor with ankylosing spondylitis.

CDR3 sequence (DNA): TGTGCCAGCAGCTTAGCATCCCAAGTCTACGAGCAGTACTTC. This translates into CASSLASQVYEQYF. V gene TRBV7-9 combines with J gene TRBJ2-7; D is unclear. Trimming pared 0 bases from V and 3 bases from J, leaving 9 bases between. The CDR3 contains 14 residues. Germline V gene lookup returns CDR1 SEHNR and CDR2 FQNEAQ (reference sequence).

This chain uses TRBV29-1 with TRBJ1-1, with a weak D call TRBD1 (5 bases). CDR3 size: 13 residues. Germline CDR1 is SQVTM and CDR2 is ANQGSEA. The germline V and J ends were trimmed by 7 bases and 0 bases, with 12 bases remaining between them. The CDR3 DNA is TGCAGCGCCGAGAGACAGTTGAACACTGAAGCTTTCTTT. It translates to CSAERQLNTEAFF.

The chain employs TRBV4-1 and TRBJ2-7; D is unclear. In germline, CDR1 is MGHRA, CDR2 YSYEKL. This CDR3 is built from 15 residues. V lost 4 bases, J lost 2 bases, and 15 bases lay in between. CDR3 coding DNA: TGCGCCAGCAGCCCCTACCCTACCAGCGCCTACGAGCAGTACTTC. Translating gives CASSPYPTSAYEQYF.

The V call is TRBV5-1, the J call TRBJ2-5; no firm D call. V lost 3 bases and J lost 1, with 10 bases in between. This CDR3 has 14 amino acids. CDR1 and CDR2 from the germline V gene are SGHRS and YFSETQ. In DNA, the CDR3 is TGCGCCAGCAGCTCCGGACCATTCCAAGAGACCCAGTACTTC. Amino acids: CASSSGPFQETQYF. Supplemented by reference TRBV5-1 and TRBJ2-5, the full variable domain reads KAGVTQTPRYLIKTRGQQVTLSCSPISGHRSVSWYQQTPGQGLQFLFEYFSETQRNKGNFPGRFSGRQFSNSRSEMNVSTLELGDSALYLCASSSGPFQETQYFGPGTRLLVL.

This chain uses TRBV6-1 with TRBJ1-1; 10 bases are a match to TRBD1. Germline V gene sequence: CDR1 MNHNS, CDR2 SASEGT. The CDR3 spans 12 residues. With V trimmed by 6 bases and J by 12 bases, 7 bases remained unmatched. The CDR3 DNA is TGTGCCAGCAGCCCATGGGACAGGGGAACTTTCTTT. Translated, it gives CASSPWDRGTFF.

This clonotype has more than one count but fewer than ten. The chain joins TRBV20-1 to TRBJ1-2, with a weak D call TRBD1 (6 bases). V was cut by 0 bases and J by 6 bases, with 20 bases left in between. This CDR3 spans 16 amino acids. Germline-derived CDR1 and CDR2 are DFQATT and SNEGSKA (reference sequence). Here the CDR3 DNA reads TGCAGTGCTAGAGATTTCGGGGGGCGCGTGCAGGATGGCTACACCTTC. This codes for CSARDFGGRVQDGYTF.

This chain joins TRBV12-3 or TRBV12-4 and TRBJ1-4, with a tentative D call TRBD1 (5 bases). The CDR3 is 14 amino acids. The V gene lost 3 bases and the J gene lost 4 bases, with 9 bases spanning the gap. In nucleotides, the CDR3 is TGTGCCAGCAGTTTGTTCAGGGTTAATGAAAAACTGTTTTTT. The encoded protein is CASSLFRVNEKLFF.

The CDR3: CASSQVAGRMPQHF. The CDR3 region has the DNA TGTGCCAGCAGCCAAGTTGCGGGACGGATGCCCCAGCATTTT. V gene TRBV3-1 combines with J gene TRBJ1-5; TRBD1 might be the D (5 bases). CDR3 length: 14 residues. Trimming removed 1 base at V and 9 bases at J, with 13 bases between. Germline CDR1 LGHDT, CDR2 YNNKEL (reference sequence).

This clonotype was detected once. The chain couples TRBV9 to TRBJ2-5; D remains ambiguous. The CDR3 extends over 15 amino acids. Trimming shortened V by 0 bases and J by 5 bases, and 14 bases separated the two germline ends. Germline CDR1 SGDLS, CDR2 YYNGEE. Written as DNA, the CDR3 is TGTGCCAGCAGCGTAGGTTGGAAAGCAGAGGAGACCCAGTACTTC. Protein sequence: CASSVGWKAEETQYF.

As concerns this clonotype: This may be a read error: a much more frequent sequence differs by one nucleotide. The CDR3 nucleotides are TGTGCCACCTGCAGAGAGGGGCGAAACTACGAGCAGTACTTC. Protein sequence: CATCREGRNYEQYF. J is TRBJ2-7 and V is TRBV15, with D perhaps assigned TRBD1 or TRBD2 (5 bases each). The CDR3 consists of 14 residues. From germline, CDR1 is LNHNV and CDR2 YYDKDF (reference sequence). Complete variable domain (other parts from reference TRBV15 and TRBJ2-7): DAMVIQNPRYQVTQFGKPVTLSCSQTLNHNVMYWYQQKSSQAPKLLFHYYDKDFNNEADTPDNFQSRRPNTSFCFLDIRSPGLGDTAMYLCATCREGRNYEQYFGPGTRLTVT.